This entry is about one TCR beta chain. At one end the junction does not follow the germline gene, possibly because of a read error. Participants were aged about 18 to 90 years, lived in under 25 US areas, and enrolled virtually. This record belongs to a study of blood T cell repertoires in COVID-19. Original data processing: Using reference gene primer amplification, nucleated cell counts were estimated. The repertoire was sequenced with immunoSEQ multiplex PCR; TCRdb's copy has only in-frame clones and lacks some. V, J and clone size were drawn from that table, and D and trimming were deduced from the DNA. This table holds 350,000 or so clones, 88% found once. The germline V gene has CDR1 SGHTA and CDR2 FQGNSA. The CDR3 is 14 amino acids.

The TCR comes from a woman aged 25 to 39 who had been exposed to COVID-19. This chain connects TRBV7-2 to TRBJ1-5; TRBD1 matches at 10 bases. The specimen sequenced was PBMCs or T cells enriched from blood (not recorded which). The DNA of the CDR3 is TGTGCCAGCAGCCCCGGACAGGGGGTGACGGGGAGCGGTTTT. As protein: CASSPGQGVTGSGF.